What follows describes a single T cell receptor beta chain. PCR involved 60 Vbeta and 13 Jbeta primers. Only in-frame clones appear in the TCRdb table, and some are missing; sequencing was by immunoSEQ multiplex PCR. The table records roughly 150,000 clones, about 84% of them present only once. The data were obtained in a study of cytomegalovirus exposure and HLA in healthy donors. The length of the CDR3 is 14 residues. CDR1 is SGHRS and CDR2 is YFSETQ in the germline V gene. V shed 4 bases, J shed 7 bases, and the junction held 4 bases outside the gene matches. The chain recombines TRBV5-1 with TRBJ1-6; 8 bases map to TRBD1. The receptor was isolated from a man aged 45-65 years in good health and CMV-seropositive. Specimen: PBMCs. In DNA, the CDR3 is TGCGCCAGCAGCGACGACAGGGGAAATTCACCCCTCCACTTT. Amino acid sequence: CASSDDRGNSPLHF.